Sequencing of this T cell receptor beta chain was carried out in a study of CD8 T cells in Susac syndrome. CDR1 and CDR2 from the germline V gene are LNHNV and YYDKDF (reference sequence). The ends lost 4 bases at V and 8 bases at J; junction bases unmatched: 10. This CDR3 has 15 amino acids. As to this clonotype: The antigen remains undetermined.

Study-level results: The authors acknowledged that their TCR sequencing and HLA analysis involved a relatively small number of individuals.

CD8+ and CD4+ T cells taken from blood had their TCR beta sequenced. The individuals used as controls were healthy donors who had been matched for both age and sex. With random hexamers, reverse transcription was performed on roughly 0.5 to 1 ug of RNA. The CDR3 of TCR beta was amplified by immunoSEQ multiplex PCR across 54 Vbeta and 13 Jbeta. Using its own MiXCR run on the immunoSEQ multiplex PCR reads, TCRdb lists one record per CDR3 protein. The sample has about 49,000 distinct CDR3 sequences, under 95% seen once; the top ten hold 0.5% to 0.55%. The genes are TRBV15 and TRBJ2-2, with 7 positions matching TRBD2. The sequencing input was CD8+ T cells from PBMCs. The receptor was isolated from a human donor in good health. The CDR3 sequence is CATSIHKSGGGELFF. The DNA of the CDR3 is TGTGCCACCAGCATTCACAAGTCGGGGGGAGGGGAGCTGTTTTTT.